These 29 T cell receptor beta chains share one sample of origin, sequenced in a study of metastatic and nonmetastatic thyroid tumors. No treatment of any kind had been given to any patient before thyroid surgery. Through MiXCR, TCRdb re-clonotyped the PCR reads. The sample lists under 20,000 clones, under 30% occurring once. The sequenced sample was adjacent normal tissue. The receptors shown here come from a female donor with papillary thyroid cancer or a benign thyroid nodule (not recorded which). Some clones in this sample may be carry-over from other donors' samples.

This rearrangement joins TRBV6-1 to TRBJ2-6; 8 nucleotides line up with TRBD2. CDR1 and CDR2 from the germline V gene are MNHNS and SASEGT. J lost 4 bases, V lost 2 bases, and 10 bases had no gene match. The CDR3 spans 18 residues. The CDR3 sequence is CASSEPPGGFKGANVLTF. CDR3 in DNA: TGTGCCAGCAGTGAACCCCCGGGAGGGTTTAAAGGGGCCAACGTCCTGACTTTC.

This chain links TRBV6-1 with TRBJ2-5, with TRBD2 matching 7 bases. The V gene's germline CDR1 is MNHNS and CDR2 SASEGT. Trimming cost V 5 bases and J 4 bases; bases outside gene matches: 10. The CDR3 runs 15 residues. The CDR3 DNA follows: TGTGCCAGCAGTCTCAGTGGGGGGGTAGGAGAGACCCAGTACTTC. Protein: CASSLSGGVGETQYF.

This clone was counted ten times or more. The V gene is TRBV6-1, the J gene TRBJ1-2; TRBD1 matches at 9 bases. There are 15 residues in the CDR3. V trimming: 3 bases; J trimming: 2 bases; junction bases outside the gene matches: 4. Germline V gene lookup returns CDR1 MNHNS and CDR2 SASEGT. The CDR3 DNA reads TGTGCCAGCAGTGACTGGGGACAGGGCAACTATGGCTACACCTTC. This translates into CASSDWGQGNYGYTF.

V usage is TRBV6-1 and J usage is TRBJ1-6; D might be TRBD1 (6 bases). CDR3 length: 14 residues. Germline-derived CDR1 and CDR2 are MNHNS and SASEGT. V lost 9 bases, J lost 10 bases, and 19 bases lay in between. In DNA, the CDR3 is TGTGCCAGTAACAGGGCCAGAATGGGATCACCCCTCCACTTT. It codes for CASNRARMGSPLHF.

J is TRBJ1-4 and V is TRBV5-6; D remains unclear. This CDR3 region has 13 residues. The germline gives CDR1 SGHDT, CDR2 YYEEEE. Trimming cost V 0 bases and J 8 bases, with 8 bases left between them. CDR3 region: CASSLASGEKLFF. In nucleotides, the CDR3 is TGTGCCAGCAGCTTGGCTTCTGGGGAAAAACTGTTTTTT.

Relative to its sample, this clone is large. The rearrangement uses TRBV6-2 or TRBV6-3 and TRBJ1-2; 11 bases agree with TRBD1. Germline V gene sequence: CDR1 MNHEY, CDR2 SVGEGT. The CDR3 length is 16 residues. The J segment lost 5 bases and the V segment lost 2 bases, leaving 7 bases of the junction unmatched. In nucleotides, the CDR3 is TGTGCCAGCAGTTACAGGCCCGGGACAGGGGGATATGGCTACACCTTC. Residues: CASSYRPGTGGYGYTF.

V and J are TRBV7-3 and TRBJ2-7; D ambiguous. The V gene lost 5 bases and the J gene lost 5 bases, with 7 bases spanning the gap. Germline assignment: CDR1 SGHTA and CDR2 FQGTGA. The length of the CDR3 is 11 residues. The CDR3, as DNA: TGTGCCAGCAGCCCCCCCCACGAGCAGTACTTC. Translation: CASSPPHEQYF.

This clone is judged medium-sized. The genes are TRBV7-3 and TRBJ2-5; D not certain. The CDR3 has 13 amino acids. V lost 1 base to trimming and J lost 4 bases, with 7 bases between them. CDR1 is SGHTA, CDR2 FQGTGA, per germline. CDR3 sequence: CASSLNIGETQYF. The CDR3 DNA reads as TGTGCCAGCAGCTTAAATATCGGAGAGACCCAGTACTTC.

The CDR3 nucleotides read TGCAGTGCAACCGACAGGGGTCTTTACGAGCAGTACTTC. Its translation: CSATDRGLYEQYF. The chain uses TRBV20-1 and TRBJ2-7, with 8 bases matching TRBD1. Looked up from germline, CDR1 is DFQATT and CDR2 is SNEGSKA (reference sequence). With V trimmed by 6 bases and J by 4 bases, 8 bases remained unmatched. The CDR3 contains 13 residues.

This clone came up a few times. CDR3 loop: CASRLQGGGGAFF. The CDR3 bases are TGTGCCAGCAGATTACAGGGGGGAGGGGGAGCTTTCTTT. The chain recombines TRBV2 with TRBJ1-1; 8 bases are a match to TRBD1. The CDR3 loop spans 13 amino acids. Germline CDR1 is SNHLY and CDR2 is FYNNEI. Losses at the gene ends were 6 bases for V and 10 bases for J; bases not matched to a gene: 10.

This clone appeared a few times. V and J are TRBV7-2 and TRBJ2-7, with D hard to call. The CDR3 runs to 13 residues. Germline V gene sequence: CDR1 SGHTA, CDR2 FQGNSA. V was cut by 3 bases and J by 1 base, with 7 bases left in between. The CDR3 region has the DNA TGTGCCAGCAGCTTTTATATTTCCTACGAGCAGTACTTC. This codes for CASSFYISYEQYF.

V gene TRBV7-8 combines with J gene TRBJ2-7; D may be TRBD1 (6 bases). With 2 bases removed from V and 2 bases from J, the gap between germline ends came to 10 bases. The CDR3 covers 14 residues. Germline CDR1 SGHVS, CDR2 FQNEAQ. The CDR3 sequence: CASSLTGNAYEQYF. In DNA form, the CDR3 reads TGTGCCAGCAGCTTAACAGGGAACGCCTACGAGCAGTACTTC.

V usage is TRBV7-6 and J usage is TRBJ2-3; 7 bases are shared with TRBD1. Germline V CDR1 and CDR2: SGHVS, FNYEAQ. The CDR3 length is 14 residues. Trimming cost V 5 bases and J 0 bases; bases outside gene matches: 2. The CDR3 DNA reads TGTGCCAGCAGCCAGGGGGTGAGCACAGATACGCAGTATTTT. Protein sequence: CASSQGVSTDTQYF.

This clone came up a few times. This chain uses TRBV24-1 with TRBJ1-5; tentatively, D is TRBD1 (5 bases). V was shortened by 4 bases and J by 6 bases, with 12 bases between the two germline ends. CDR1 and CDR2 (germline): KGHDR, SFDVKD. This CDR3 region has 14 residues. CDR3 nucleotides: TGTGCCACCAGTGAAAGGGGACCAAGTCAGCCCCAGCATTTT. It translates to CATSERGPSQPQHF.

This clone was counted a few times. At one boundary the junction diverges from the germline segment, which might be a read error. This chain connects TRBV28 to TRBJ1-3; D gene uncertain. The length of the CDR3 is 14 residues. Germline lookup yields CDR1 MDHEN and CDR2 SYDVKM. The CDR3 region is CASIFGCSGNTIYF. The CDR3 region has the DNA TGTGCCAGCATTTTCGGCTGCTCTGGAAATACCATATATTTT.

The chain combines TRBV5-4 with TRBJ2-2; perhaps D is TRBD1 or TRBD2 (6 bases each). Looked up from germline, CDR1 is SGHNT and CDR2 is YYREEE (reference sequence). This CDR3 has 16 amino acids. V shed 0 bases and J shed 3 bases, with 12 bases lying between them. CDR3 DNA: TGTGCCAGCAGCTTGGGAGGGGGGTGGCACACCGGGGAGCTGTTTTTT. Amino acids: CASSLGGGWHTGELFF.

The J gene is TRBJ2-2, the V gene TRBV6-1; 7 bases are a match to TRBD2. J lost 4 bases, V lost 4 bases, and 9 bases had no gene match. The CDR3 extends over 16 amino acids. Germline CDR1 is MNHNS and CDR2 is SASEGT. The CDR3 DNA is TGTGCCAGCAGTGGAGGGAGGGCAGGGAGCACCGGGGAGCTGTTTTTT. It specifies CASSGGRAGSTGELFF.

This clone qualifies as medium-sized. V and J are TRBV5-1 and TRBJ2-7; 10 bases are shared with TRBD2. There are 14 residues in the CDR3. The V and J ends lost 5 bases and 4 bases, in that order; junction bases with no gene match: 6. CDR1 SGHRS and CDR2 YFSETQ come from the germline V gene. CDR3 protein: CASRPGLAVYEQYF. The CDR3 DNA reads as TGCGCCAGCAGACCTGGACTAGCGGTTTACGAGCAGTACTTC.

This clone has more than one count but fewer than ten. The V and J genes are TRBV15 and TRBJ1-6, with D possibly matching TRBD1 (5 bases). This CDR3 region has 15 residues. V dropped 5 bases and J dropped 9 bases, with 17 bases sitting between them. The germline V gene encodes CDR1 LNHNV and CDR2 YYDKDF (reference sequence). The CDR3 loop reads CATSPQTPGSSPLHF. The CDR3 DNA follows: TGTGCCACCAGCCCTCAGACCCCAGGGAGTTCACCCCTCCACTTT.

The chain carries TRBV19 and TRBJ1-1; D gene uncertain. CDR1 and CDR2 from the germline V gene are LNHDA and SQIVND (reference sequence). The CDR3 runs 13 residues. V lost 7 bases and J 6 bases, leaving 15 bases between the germline ends. DNA for the CDR3: TGTGCCAGTAAAATAAGGGCAGGAGCTGAAGCTTTCTTT. Amino acid sequence: CASKIRAGAEAFF.

The chain links TRBV11-3 to TRBJ2-2; 8 bases line up with TRBD2. The CDR3 runs 15 residues. V shed 7 bases and J 3 bases; nucleotides not matched to a gene: 7. Germline assignment: CDR1 SGHNT and CDR2 YENEEA. CDR3 DNA sequence: TGTGCCAGCACCCCTCCAGCGGGAGACACCGGGGAGCTGTTTTTT. It specifies CASTPPAGDTGELFF.

V is TRBV19 and J is TRBJ2-1, with D perhaps TRBD1 (7 bases). Trimming removed 7 bases at V and 4 bases at J, with 14 bases between. Looked up from germline, CDR1 is LNHDA and CDR2 is SQIVND (reference sequence). The CDR3 extends over 14 amino acids. The CDR3 reads CASTQGGVYNEQFF. The CDR3 DNA reads as TGTGCCAGTACCCAGGGGGGCGTATACAATGAGCAGTTCTTC. Filled out from reference TRBV19 and TRBJ2-1, the complete variable domain reads DGGITQSPKYLFRKEGQNVTLSCEQNLNHDAMYWYRQDPGQGLRLIYYSQIVNDFQKGDIAEGYSVSREKKESFPLTVTSAQKNPTAFYLCASTQGGVYNEQFFGPGTRLTVL.

To note about this clone: The sample holds other DNA sequences that translate to the same CDR3. CDR3 protein: CASRAGTSGRSYEQYV. CDR3 nucleotide sequence: TGTGCCAGCAGAGCCGGGACTAGCGGGAGGTCCTACGAACAGTACGTC. The chain joins TRBV6-2 or TRBV6-3 to TRBJ2-7; TRBD2 aligns across 15 bases. Germline CDR1 is MNHEY and CDR2 is SVGEGT. The CDR3 has 16 amino acids.

V gene TRBV7-2 combines with J gene TRBJ1-1; TRBD1 matches 8 bases. The trim removed 2 bases at V and 4 bases at J, leaving 6 bases unmatched. Germline lookup yields CDR1 SGHTA and CDR2 FQGNSA. This CDR3 contains 15 residues. CDR3 nucleotides: TGTGCCAGCAGCTTAAATTACAGGGGGATCACTGAAGCTTTCTTT. Protein sequence: CASSLNYRGITEAFF.

This clone came up a few times. At one of its ends the junction is not consistent with the germline gene, which may arise from a read error. The chain employs TRBV5-1 and TRBJ1-2; a weak D match, TRBD1 (5 bases). This CDR3 is built from 16 residues. From germline, CDR1 is SGHRS and CDR2 YFSETQ. The CDR3: CASILGSGTVGDGYTF. CDR3 nucleotides: TGCGCCAGCATCTTGGGGTCCGGGACGGTTGGGGATGGCTACACCTTC.

The chain is built from TRBV6-2 or TRBV6-3 and TRBJ2-1; no clear D gene. Trimming removed 5 bases at V and 8 bases at J, with 13 bases between. The CDR3 has 13 amino acids. Germline CDR1 reads MNHEY; CDR2 reads SVGEGT. CDR3 nucleotide sequence: TGTGCCAGCAGTCCCGCCTTCCAATATGAGCAGTTCTTC. Translation gives CASSPAFQYEQFF.

This clone was seen a few times. The sample contains more than one DNA sequence encoding this CDR3. The rearrangement uses TRBV11-2 and TRBJ2-7; D perhaps matches TRBD2 (8 bases). This CDR3 spans 16 amino acids. Germline V gives CDR1 SGHAT, CDR2 FQNNGV. V gave up 5 bases and J gave up 6 bases, with 23 bases separating them. The CDR3 spells CASSPRTSSSGGEQYF. The CDR3 DNA reads as TGTGCCAGCAGCCCACGGACTAGCTCCTCAGGGGGCGAGCAGTACTTC.

This clone was seen only a few times. The V and J genes are TRBV28 and TRBJ2-5; D is undetermined. Germline CDR1 is MDHEN and CDR2 is SYDVKM. Between the trimmed V and J ends, which lost 10 bases and 5 bases, there was a span of 8 bases. The CDR3 extends over 10 amino acids. In DNA, the CDR3 is TGTGCCACCAGCCGGGAGACCCAGTACTTC. Translated: CATSRETQYF. The full variable domain, rest sourced from reference TRBV28 and TRBJ2-5, is DVKVTQSSRYLVKRTGEKVFLECVQDMDHENMFWYRQDPGLGLRLIYFSYDVKMKEKGDIPEGYSVSREKKERFSLILESASTNQTSMYLCATSRETQYFGPGTRLLVL.

This clone qualifies as medium-sized. The chain links TRBV28 to TRBJ2-2; tentative D call: TRBD2 (5 bases). This CDR3 has 12 amino acids. V lost 6 bases to trimming and J lost 9 bases, with 11 bases between them. Looked up from germline, CDR1 is MDHEN and CDR2 is SYDVKM. The CDR3 nucleotides are TGTGCCAGCAGCTCCGAGGGTAGGGAGCTGTTTTTT. Protein sequence: CASSSEGRELFF.